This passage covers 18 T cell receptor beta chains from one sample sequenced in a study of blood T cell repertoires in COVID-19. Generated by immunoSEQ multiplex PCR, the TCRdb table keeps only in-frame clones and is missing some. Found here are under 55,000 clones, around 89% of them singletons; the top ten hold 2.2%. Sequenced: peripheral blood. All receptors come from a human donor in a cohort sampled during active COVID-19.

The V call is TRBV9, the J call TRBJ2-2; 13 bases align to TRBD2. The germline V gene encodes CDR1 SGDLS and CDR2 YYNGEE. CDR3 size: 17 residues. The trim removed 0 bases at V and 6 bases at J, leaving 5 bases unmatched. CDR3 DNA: TGTGCCAGCAGCGTAGGGATCGGACTAGCGGGAGCCGGGGAGCTGTTTTTT. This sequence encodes CASSVGIGLAGAGELFF.

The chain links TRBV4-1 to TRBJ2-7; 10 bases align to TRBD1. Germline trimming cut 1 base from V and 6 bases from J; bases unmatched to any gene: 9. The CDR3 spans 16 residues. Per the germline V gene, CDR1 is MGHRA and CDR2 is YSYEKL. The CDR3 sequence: CASSQVFRTGGIEQYF. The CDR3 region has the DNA TGCGCCAGCAGCCAAGTTTTTCGGACAGGGGGGATCGAGCAGTACTTC.

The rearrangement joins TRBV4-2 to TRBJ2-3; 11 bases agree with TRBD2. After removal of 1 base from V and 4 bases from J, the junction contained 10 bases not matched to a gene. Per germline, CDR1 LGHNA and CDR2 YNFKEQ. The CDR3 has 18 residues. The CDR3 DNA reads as TGTGCCAGCAGCCAAGGCCCACATAGCGGGGGGGACTCAGATACGCAGTATTTT. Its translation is CASSQGPHSGGDSDTQYF.

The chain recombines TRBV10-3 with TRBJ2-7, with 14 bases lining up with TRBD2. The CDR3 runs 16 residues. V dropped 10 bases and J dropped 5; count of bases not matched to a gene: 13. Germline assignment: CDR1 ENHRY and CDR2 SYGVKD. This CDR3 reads CATCPGTSGSRNEQYF. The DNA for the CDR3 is TGTGCCACCTGCCCCGGGACTAGCGGGAGTCGGAACGAGCAGTACTTC.

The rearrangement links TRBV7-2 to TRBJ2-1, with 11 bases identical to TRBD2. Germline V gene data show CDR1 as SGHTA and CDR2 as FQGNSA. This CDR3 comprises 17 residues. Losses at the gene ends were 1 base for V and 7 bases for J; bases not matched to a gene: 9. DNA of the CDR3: TGTGCCAGCAGCTTAGGGGTAGCGGGAGGGCCTGGAAATGAGCAGTTCTTC. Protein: CASSLGVAGGPGNEQFF.

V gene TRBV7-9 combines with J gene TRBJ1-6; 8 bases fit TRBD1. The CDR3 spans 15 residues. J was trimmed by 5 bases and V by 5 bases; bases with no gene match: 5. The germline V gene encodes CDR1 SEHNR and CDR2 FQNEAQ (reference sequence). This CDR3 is CASSAGTGNNSPLHF. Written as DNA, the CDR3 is TGTGCCAGCAGCGCGGGGACAGGCAATAATTCACCCCTCCACTTT.

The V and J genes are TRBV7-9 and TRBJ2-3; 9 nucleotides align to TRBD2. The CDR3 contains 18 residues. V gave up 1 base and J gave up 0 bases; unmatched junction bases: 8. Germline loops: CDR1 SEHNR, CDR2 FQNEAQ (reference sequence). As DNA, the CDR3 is TGTGCCAGCAGCTTAGAAGTCGGACTAGCGCGAAGCACAGATACGCAGTATTTT. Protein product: CASSLEVGLARSTDTQYF.

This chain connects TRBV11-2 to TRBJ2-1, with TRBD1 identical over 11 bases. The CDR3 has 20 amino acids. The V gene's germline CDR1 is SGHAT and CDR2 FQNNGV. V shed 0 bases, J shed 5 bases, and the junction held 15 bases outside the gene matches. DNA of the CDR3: TGTGCCAGCAGCTTAGATTGGATCGTTGGGGACAGGGGGGTGGACAATGAGCAGTTCTTC. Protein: CASSLDWIVGDRGVDNEQFF.

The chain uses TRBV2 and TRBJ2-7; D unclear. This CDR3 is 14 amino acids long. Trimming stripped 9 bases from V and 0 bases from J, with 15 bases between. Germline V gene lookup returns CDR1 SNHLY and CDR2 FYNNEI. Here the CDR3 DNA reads TGTGCCAGTAAGGAGTATACATTCTCCTACGAGCAGTACTTC. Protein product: CASKEYTFSYEQYF. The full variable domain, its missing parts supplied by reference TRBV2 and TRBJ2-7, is EPEVTQTPSHQVTQMGQEVILRCVPISNHLYFYWYRQILGQKVEFLVSFYNNEISEKSEIFDDQFSVERPDGSNFTLKIRSTKLEDSAMYFCASKEYTFSYEQYFGPGTRLTVT.

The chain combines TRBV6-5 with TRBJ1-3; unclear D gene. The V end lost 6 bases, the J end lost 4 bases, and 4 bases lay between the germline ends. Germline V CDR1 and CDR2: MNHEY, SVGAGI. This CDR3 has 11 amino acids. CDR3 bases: TGTGCCAGCAGGGCCGGAAACACCATATATTTT. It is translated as CASRAGNTIYF.

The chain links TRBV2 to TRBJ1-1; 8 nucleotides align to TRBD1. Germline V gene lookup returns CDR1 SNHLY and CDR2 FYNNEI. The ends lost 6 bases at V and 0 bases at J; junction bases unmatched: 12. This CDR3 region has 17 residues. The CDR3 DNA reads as TGTGCCAGCAGGACGAGTGGGACAGGCGACATGAACACTGAAGCTTTCTTT. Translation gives CASRTSGTGDMNTEAFF.

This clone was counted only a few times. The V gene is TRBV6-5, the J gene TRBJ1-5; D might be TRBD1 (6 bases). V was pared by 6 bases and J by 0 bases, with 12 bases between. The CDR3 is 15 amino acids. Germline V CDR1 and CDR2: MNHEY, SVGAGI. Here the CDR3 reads CASSPDSYSNQPQHF. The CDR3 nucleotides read TGTGCCAGCAGCCCGGACAGTTATAGCAATCAGCCCCAGCATTTT.

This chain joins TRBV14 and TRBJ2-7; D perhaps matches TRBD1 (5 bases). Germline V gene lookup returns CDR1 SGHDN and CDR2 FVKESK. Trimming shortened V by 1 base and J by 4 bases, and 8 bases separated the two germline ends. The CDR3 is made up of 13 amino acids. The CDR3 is CASSQVRQYEQYF. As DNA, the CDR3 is TGTGCCAGCAGCCAAGTGCGACAGTACGAGCAGTACTTC.

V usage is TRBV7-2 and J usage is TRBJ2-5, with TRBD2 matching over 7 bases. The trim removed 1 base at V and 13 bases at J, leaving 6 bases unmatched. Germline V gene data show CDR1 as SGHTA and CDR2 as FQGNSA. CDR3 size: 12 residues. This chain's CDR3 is CASSLVGGRGYF. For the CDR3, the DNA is TGTGCCAGCAGCTTAGTCGGAGGGAGGGGGTACTTC.

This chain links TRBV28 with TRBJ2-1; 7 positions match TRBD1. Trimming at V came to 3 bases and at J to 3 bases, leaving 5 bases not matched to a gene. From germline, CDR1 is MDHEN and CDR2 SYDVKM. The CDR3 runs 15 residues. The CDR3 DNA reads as TGTGCCAGCAGTTTCGAGACAGGGCTCTACAATGAGCAGTTCTTC. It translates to CASSFETGLYNEQFF. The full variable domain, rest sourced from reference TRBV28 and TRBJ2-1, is DVKVTQSSRYLVKRTGEKVFLECVQDMDHENMFWYRQDPGLGLRLIYFSYDVKMKEKGDIPEGYSVSREKKERFSLILESASTNQTSMYLCASSFETGLYNEQFFGPGTRLTVL.

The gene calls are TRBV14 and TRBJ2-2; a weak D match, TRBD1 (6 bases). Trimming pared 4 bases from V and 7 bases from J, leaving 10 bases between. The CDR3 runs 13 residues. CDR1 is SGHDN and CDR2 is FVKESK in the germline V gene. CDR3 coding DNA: TGTGCCAGCAGCCGGACAGTCATCGGGGAGCTGTTTTTT. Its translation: CASSRTVIGELFF.

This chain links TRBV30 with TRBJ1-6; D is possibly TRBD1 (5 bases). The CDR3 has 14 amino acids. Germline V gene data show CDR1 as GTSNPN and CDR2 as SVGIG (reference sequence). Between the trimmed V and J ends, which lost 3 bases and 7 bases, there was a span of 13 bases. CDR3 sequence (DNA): TGTGCCTGGAGCCGGGGGACGGTCAATTCACCCCTCCACTTT. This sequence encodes CAWSRGTVNSPLHF.

CDR3 bases: TGTGCCAGCAGCCCGTCCCTGGCGGGGGACGGTGCTACGCAGTATTTT. It translates to CASSPSLAGDGATQYF. The chain recombines TRBV9 with TRBJ2-3; 7 bases match TRBD2. V shed 4 bases and J 8 bases; nucleotides not matched to a gene: 16. The CDR3 runs 16 residues. Per germline, CDR1 SGDLS and CDR2 YYNGEE.